These 2 T cell receptor beta chains were sequenced from one sample in a study of radiotherapy plus CTLA-4 blockade in lung cancer. Some clones are missing from TCRdb's copy, which holds only in-frame ones; the method was immunoSEQ multiplex PCR. The data contain over 85,000 clones, almost 90% of them singletons. Material: peripheral blood, obtained from a patient treated with radiotherapy plus ipilimumab. The receptor source for this set is a human donor with non-small cell lung cancer that progressed on radiotherapy plus ipilimumab.

The chain couples TRBV5-6 to TRBJ2-4; D perhaps matches TRBD1 (6 bases). Trimming stripped 4 bases from V and 5 bases from J, with 16 bases between. Germline CDR1 and CDR2: SGHDT and YYEEEE. The CDR3 consists of 15 residues. The CDR3 bases are TGTGCCAGCAGCCTCGACAGGTTGGGAGAAAACATTCAGTACTTC. Its translation: CASSLDRLGENIQYF. The variable domain in full, completed from reference TRBV5-6 and TRBJ2-4, reads DAGVTQSPTHLIKTRGQQVTLRCSPKSGHDTVSWYQQALGQGPQFIFQYYEEEERQRGNFPDRFSGHQFPNYSSELNVNALLLGDSALYLCASSLDRLGENIQYFGAGTRLSVL.

This clone was observed a handful of times. The chain combines TRBV4-1 with TRBJ2-4; D unresolved. The germline gives CDR1 MGHRA, CDR2 YSYEKL. The CDR3 loop spans 13 amino acids. The V and J ends lost 0 bases and 6 bases respectively, with 6 bases between them. DNA of the CDR3: TGCGCCAGCAGCCAAGATCCGGGAAACATTCAGTACTTC. Residues: CASSQDPGNIQYF.